The rows below give T cell receptor beta chains drawn from one sample of a study of blood T cell repertoires in COVID-19. Sequencing was performed with immunoSEQ multiplex PCR; in TCRdb, only in-frame clones are kept and a portion is missing. The repertoire holds about 190,000 clones, around four fifths seen once, with approximately 5% in the top ten. The sequenced sample was peripheral blood. The receptors were sampled from an older woman with active or convalescent COVID-19. Each CDR3 is given with its conserved first and last residue. Each record gives: V gene, D gene, clone size, J gene, CDR3 protein, CDR3 DNA. A D gene is named only where the DNA matches it firmly. Only part of the rows carry a size: once, few, many, or a class if the clone is expanded.

TRBV7-2,TRBD1,-,TRBJ2-3,CASSLGQGADTQYF,TGTGCCAGCAGCCTAGGACAGGGGGCAGATACGCAGTATTTT
TRBV27,-,-,TRBJ1-2,CASRAPVGEGKREPNYGYTF,TGTGCCAGCAGGGCCCCGGTAGGGGAGGGAAAGAGAGAGCCTAACTATGGCTACACCTTC
TRBV6-1,-,-,TRBJ1-6,CASSDGGANSPLHF,TGTGCCAGCAGTGATGGGGGGGCCAATTCACCCCTCCACTTT
TRBV9,TRBD2,-,TRBJ2-7,CASSDPSGSNHEQYF,TGTGCCAGCAGCGATCCTAGCGGGAGTAACCACGAGCAGTACTTC
TRBV18,-,-,TRBJ2-3,CASSPFLAADLTDTQYF,TGTGCCAGCTCACCGTTTCTAGCCGCCGACCTGACAGATACGCAGTATTTT
TRBV2,-,few,TRBJ2-2,CASSIIGQTGELFF,TGTGCCAGCAGTATTATTGGACAGACCGGGGAGCTGTTTTTT
TRBV4-1,TRBD1,-,TRBJ1-2,CASSQEGQGGNYGYTF,TGCGCCAGCAGCCAAGAGGGACAGGGAGGTAACTATGGCTACACCTTC
TRBV19,-,-,TRBJ2-2,CASSPKRGIGELFF,TGTGCCAGTAGCCCCAAAAGGGGGATCGGGGAGCTGTTTTTT
TRBV14,-,-,TRBJ2-7,CASSHAYEQYF,TGTGCCAGCAGCCACGCCTACGAGCAGTACTTC
TRBV28,-,-,TRBJ2-3,CASSPPPRWTASSTDTQYF,TGTGCCAGCAGTCCCCCGCCACGTTGGACAGCCTCTAGCACAGATACGCAGTATTTT
TRBV27,-,-,TRBJ2-7,CASQMTGGSYEQYF,TGTGCCAGCCAAATGACTGGTGGTTCCTACGAGCAGTACTTC
TRBV3-1/TRBV3-2,TRBD1,-,TRBJ1-2,CASSQDQGARSF,TGTGCCAGCAGCCAAGATCAGGGGGCGCGTTCCTTC
TRBV24-1,TRBD1,-,TRBJ1-2,CATSAGTGNYGYTF,TGTGCCACCAGTGCTGGGACAGGGAACTATGGCTACACCTTC
TRBV6-5,-,medium-sized,TRBJ1-2,CASRPATEASGYTF,TGTGCCAGCCGCCCGGCGACGGAAGCGTCGGGCTACACCTTC
TRBV3-1/TRBV3-2,-,-,TRBJ1-1,CASSQREGWSEAFF,TGTGCCAGCAGCCAGAGGGAGGGTTGGTCTGAAGCTTTCTTT
TRBV18,TRBD1,-,TRBJ1-2,CASSPETGRRMYGYTF,TGTGCCAGCTCACCGGAGACAGGGCGTCGGATGTATGGCTACACCTTC
TRBV19,TRBD1,-,TRBJ2-7,CASSMGQGSGYEQYF,TGTGCCAGTAGTATGGGACAGGGGAGTGGTTACGAGCAGTACTTC
TRBV7-2,TRBD2,-,TRBJ2-7,CASSLAETSGRRNEQYF,TGTGCCAGCAGCTTAGCGGAGACTAGCGGGAGGAGGAACGAGCAGTACTTC
TRBV28,-,few,TRBJ1-6,CASSYPGGSNSPLHF,TGTGCCAGCAGTTATCCGGGAGGTTCAAATTCACCCCTCCACTTT
TRBV7-9,TRBD2,-,TRBJ2-1,CASSLSQIVTSGLYNEQFF,TGTGCCAGCAGCTTATCTCAAATCGTGACTAGCGGACTTTACAATGAGCAGTTCTTC
TRBV5-1,TRBD2,-,TRBJ2-7,CASSLGLAGADEQYF,TGCGCCAGCAGCCTCGGACTAGCGGGAGCGGACGAGCAGTACTTC
TRBV19,-,-,TRBJ1-5,CASSMVGGAWGNQPQHF,TGTGCCAGTAGTATGGTTGGGGGCGCTTGGGGTAACCAGCCCCAGCATTTT
TRBV19,-,-,TRBJ1-4,CASSRYGDNEKLFF,TGTGCCAGTAGTAGATATGGAGATAATGAAAAACTGTTTTTT
TRBV19,-,-,TRBJ2-3,CASSIGGSTDTQYF,TGTGCCAGTAGTATAGGCGGCAGCACAGATACGCAGTATTTT
TRBV6-5,-,-,TRBJ2-5,CASSLTGSRETQYF,TGTGCCAGCAGTTTAACAGGGTCGCGGGAGACCCAGTACTTC
TRBV4-1,TRBD1,-,TRBJ2-2,CASSQTGVGELFF,TGCGCCAGCAGCCAAACAGGGGTCGGGGAGCTGTTTTTT
TRBV28,-,-,TRBJ2-1,CASRTDTPIYNEQFF,TGTGCCAGCAGAACGGACACACCTATATACAATGAGCAGTTCTTC
TRBV5-4,TRBD2,-,TRBJ2-3,CASSLGGSRADTQYF,TGTGCCAGCAGCTTGGGCGGGAGTAGGGCAGATACGCAGTATTTT
TRBV6-2/TRBV6-3,-,-,TRBJ1-1,CASSYGGTSNTEAFF,TGTGCCAGCAGTTACGGGGGGACCTCGAACACTGAAGCTTTCTTT
TRBV27,-,-,TRBJ2-3,CATLLSAATDTQYF,TGTGCCACCCTCCTAAGCGCCGCCACAGATACGCAGTATTTT
TRBV28,-,-,TRBJ2-1,CASTTDSSYNEQFF,TGTGCCAGCACCACCGATAGCTCCTACAATGAGCAGTTCTTC
TRBV7-3,-,-,TRBJ2-2,CASTLQVTGELFF,TGTGCCAGCACCCTCCAGGTCACCGGGGAGCTGTTTTTT
TRBV5-1,-,-,TRBJ2-3,CASSLLSGSSTDTQYF,TGCGCCAGCAGCTTGCTCTCAGGGTCTAGCACAGATACGCAGTATTTT
TRBV2,TRBD1,once,TRBJ2-5,CASSDRGRETQYF,TGTGCCAGCAGTGACAGGGGGCGGGAGACCCAGTACTTC
TRBV4-1,-,-,TRBJ2-5,CASSQEGTGVETQYF,TGCGCCAGCAGCCAAGAGGGGACGGGGGTAGAGACCCAGTACTTC
TRBV19,TRBD1,-,TRBJ2-1,CASSMTGAGGPYNEQFF,TGTGCCAGTAGTATGACAGGGGCTGGCGGACCATACAATGAGCAGTTCTTC
TRBV28,TRBD2,-,TRBJ2-1,CASSQGLGLAGVGEQFF,TGTGCCAGCAGTCAAGGATTGGGACTAGCGGGAGTAGGTGAGCAGTTCTTC
TRBV7-8,-,-,TRBJ2-7,CASSLRLDNTYEQYF,TGTGCCAGCAGCTTGAGACTGGATAATACCTACGAGCAGTACTTC
TRBV18,-,-,TRBJ2-3,CASSSGTDTQYF,TGTGCCAGCTCCTCAGGGACAGATACGCAGTATTTT
TRBV7-9,-,-,TRBJ2-7,CASSHRPQGIRVEQYF,TGTGCCAGCAGCCACCGACCGCAGGGGATTCGTGTCGAGCAGTACTTC
TRBV3-1/TRBV3-2,TRBD1,-,TRBJ2-1,CASSQGAGTGSNEQFF,TGTGCCAGCAGCCAAGGCGCCGGGACAGGGAGCAATGAGCAGTTCTTC
TRBV25-1,-,once,TRBJ2-7,CASRNGPYEQYF,TGTGCCAGCAGAAACGGTCCCTACGAGCAGTACTTC
TRBV6-5,TRBD2,few,TRBJ2-5,CAASRDGGETQYF,TGTGCCGCGTCGCGGGACGGGGGGGAGACCCAGTACTTC
TRBV7-6,-,once,TRBJ1-3,CASSLGAPVMGNTIYF,TGTGCCAGCAGCTTAGGAGCCCCCGTTATGGGAAACACCATATATTTT
TRBV5-1,-,-,TRBJ1-1,CASSLGGLSLNTEAFF,TGCGCCAGCAGCTTGGGGGGACTTTCATTAAACACTGAAGCTTTCTTT
TRBV3-1/TRBV3-2,-,-,TRBJ2-1,CASSPPAGPLVNEQFF,TGTGCCAGCAGCCCCCCGGCAGGGCCCCTTGTCAATGAGCAGTTCTTC
TRBV9,-,once,TRBJ2-3,CASSVGGSPDTQYF,TGTGCCAGCAGCGTCGGGGGTTCGCCAGATACGCAGTATTTT
TRBV30,-,-,TRBJ2-1,CARSPSATYNEQFF,TGTGCCCGAAGCCCCAGCGCGACCTACAATGAGCAGTTCTTC
TRBV9,-,-,TRBJ1-2,CASSVAQGGNYGYTF,TGTGCCAGCAGCGTAGCCCAGGGTGGTAACTATGGCTACACCTTC
TRBV6-5,TRBD2,-,TRBJ2-7,CASIAAGGAYEQYF,TGTGCCAGCATAGCGGCGGGAGGGGCCTACGAGCAGTACTTC
TRBV5-1,-,-,TRBJ1-1,CASSHPTGRANTEAFF,TGCGCCAGCAGCCACCCTACGGGAAGGGCGAACACTGAAGCTTTCTTT
TRBV9,-,-,TRBJ2-7,CASSRGAGNYEQYF,TGTGCCAGCAGCCGGGGGGCGGGAAACTACGAGCAGTACTTC
TRBV5-1,-,-,TRBJ2-3,CASTGPSPTQYF,TGCGCCAGCACCGGGCCTAGCCCTACGCAGTATTTT
TRBV1,-,-,TRBJ2-1,CTSRFSMDGRRSYNEQFF,TGCACCAGCAGGTTCTCGATGGATGGGAGGCGGTCTTACAATGAGCAGTTCTTC